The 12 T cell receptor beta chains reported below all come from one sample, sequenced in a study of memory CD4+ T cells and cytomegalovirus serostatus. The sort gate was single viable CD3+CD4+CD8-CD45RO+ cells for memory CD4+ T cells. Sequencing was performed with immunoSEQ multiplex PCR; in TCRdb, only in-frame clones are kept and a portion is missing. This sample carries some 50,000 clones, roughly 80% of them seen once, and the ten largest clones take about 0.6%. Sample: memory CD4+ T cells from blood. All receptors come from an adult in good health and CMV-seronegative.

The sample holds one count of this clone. The CDR3 nucleotides read TGCGCCAGCAGGCCTACTCCGACCTTCTACCAAGAGACCCAGTACTTC. Amino acid sequence: CASRPTPTFYQETQYF. This chain links TRBV5-1 with TRBJ2-5, with D uncertain. The CDR3 has 16 amino acids. With 5 bases removed from V and 0 bases from J, the gap between germline ends came to 17 bases. Germline V gene sequence: CDR1 SGHRS, CDR2 YFSETQ.

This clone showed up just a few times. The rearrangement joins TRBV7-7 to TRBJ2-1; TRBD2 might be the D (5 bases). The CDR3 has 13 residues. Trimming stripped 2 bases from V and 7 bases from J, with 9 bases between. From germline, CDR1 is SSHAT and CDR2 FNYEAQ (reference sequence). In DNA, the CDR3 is TGTGCCAGCAGCTTACTAGCTAGGAATGAGCAGTTCTTC. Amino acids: CASSLLARNEQFF. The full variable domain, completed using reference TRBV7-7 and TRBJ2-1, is GAGVSQSPRYKVTKRGQDVTLRCDPISSHATLYWYQQALGQGPEFLTYFNYEAQPDKSGLPSDRFSAERPEGSISTLTIQRTEQRDSAMYRCASSLLARNEQFFGPGTRLTVL.

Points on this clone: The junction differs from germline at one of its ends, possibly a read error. The CDR3 sequence: CACRGGSNQPQHF. The CDR3 DNA is TGTGCCTGCAGAGGGGGTAGCAATCAGCCCCAGCATTTT. V is TRBV6-5 and J is TRBJ1-5, with TRBD1 as a possible D gene (6 bases). The CDR3 spans 13 residues. CDR1 MNHEY and CDR2 SVGAGI come from the germline V gene.

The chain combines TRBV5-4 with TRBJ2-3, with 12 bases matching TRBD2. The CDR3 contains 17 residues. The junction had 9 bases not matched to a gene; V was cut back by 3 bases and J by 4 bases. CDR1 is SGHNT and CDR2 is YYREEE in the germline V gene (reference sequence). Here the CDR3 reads CASSSTASGGAADTQYF. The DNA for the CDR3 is TGTGCCAGCAGCTCCACCGCTAGCGGGGGGGCGGCAGATACGCAGTATTTT.

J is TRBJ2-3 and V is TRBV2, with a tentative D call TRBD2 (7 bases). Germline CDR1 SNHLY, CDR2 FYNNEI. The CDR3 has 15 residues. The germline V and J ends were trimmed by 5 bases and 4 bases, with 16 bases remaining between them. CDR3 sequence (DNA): TGTGCCAGCAGTAAAGGGGGGGGGAGCTCAGATACGCAGTATTTT. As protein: CASSKGGGSSDTQYF.

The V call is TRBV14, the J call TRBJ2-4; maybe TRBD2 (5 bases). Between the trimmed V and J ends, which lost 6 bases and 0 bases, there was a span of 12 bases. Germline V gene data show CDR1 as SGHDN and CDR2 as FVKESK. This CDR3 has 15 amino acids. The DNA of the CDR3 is TGTGCCAGCAGTAAAGGAGGTTTAGCCAAAAACATTCAGTACTTC. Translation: CASSKGGLAKNIQYF.

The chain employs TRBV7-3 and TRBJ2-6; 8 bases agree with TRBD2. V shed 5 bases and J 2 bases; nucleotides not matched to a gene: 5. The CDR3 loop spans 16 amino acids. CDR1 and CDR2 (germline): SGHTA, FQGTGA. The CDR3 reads CASSTLTSAGANVLTF. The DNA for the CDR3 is TGTGCCAGCAGCACCCTGACTAGCGCTGGGGCCAACGTCCTGACTTTC.

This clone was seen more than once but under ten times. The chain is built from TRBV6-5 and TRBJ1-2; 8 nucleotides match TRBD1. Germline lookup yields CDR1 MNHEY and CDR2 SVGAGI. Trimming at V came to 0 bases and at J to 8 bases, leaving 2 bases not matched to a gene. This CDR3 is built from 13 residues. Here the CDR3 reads CASSYSGQGGYTF. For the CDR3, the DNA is TGTGCCAGCAGTTACTCCGGACAGGGAGGCTACACCTTC.

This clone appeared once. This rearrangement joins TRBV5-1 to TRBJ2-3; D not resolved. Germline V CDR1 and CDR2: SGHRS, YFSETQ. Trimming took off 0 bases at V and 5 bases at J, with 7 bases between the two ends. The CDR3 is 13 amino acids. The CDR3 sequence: CASSLEGLDTQYF. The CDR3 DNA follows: TGCGCCAGCAGCTTGGAAGGTCTAGATACGCAGTATTTT.

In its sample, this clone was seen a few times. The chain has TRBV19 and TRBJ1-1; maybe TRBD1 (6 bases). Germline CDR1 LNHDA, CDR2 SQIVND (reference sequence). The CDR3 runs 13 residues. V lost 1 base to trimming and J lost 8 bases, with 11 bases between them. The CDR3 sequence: CASSIVGGKEAFF. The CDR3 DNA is TGTGCCAGTAGTATAGTGGGGGGCAAGGAAGCTTTCTTT.

The CDR3 loop is CASSSQGATDTQYF. CDR3 bases: TGTGCCAGCAGCTCTCAGGGGGCGACAGATACGCAGTATTTT. The chain recombines TRBV7-3 with TRBJ2-3, with 8 bases lining up with TRBD1. The trim removed 4 bases at V and 3 bases at J, leaving 3 bases unmatched. The germline gives CDR1 SGHTA, CDR2 FQGTGA. CDR3 length: 14 residues. The full variable domain, rest sourced from reference TRBV7-3 and TRBJ2-3, is GAGVSQTPSNKVTEKGKYVELRCDPISGHTALYWYRQSLGQGPEFLIYFQGTGAADDSGLPNDRFFAVRPEGSVSTLKIQRTERGDSAVYLCASSSQGATDTQYFGPGTRLTVL.

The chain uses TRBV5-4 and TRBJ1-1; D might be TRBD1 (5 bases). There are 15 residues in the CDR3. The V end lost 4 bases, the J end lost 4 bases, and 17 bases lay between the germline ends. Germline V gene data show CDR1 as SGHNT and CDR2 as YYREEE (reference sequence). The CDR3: CASSLPGGVLTEAFF. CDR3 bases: TGTGCCAGCAGCCTCCCCGGGGGAGTCCTCACTGAAGCTTTCTTT.